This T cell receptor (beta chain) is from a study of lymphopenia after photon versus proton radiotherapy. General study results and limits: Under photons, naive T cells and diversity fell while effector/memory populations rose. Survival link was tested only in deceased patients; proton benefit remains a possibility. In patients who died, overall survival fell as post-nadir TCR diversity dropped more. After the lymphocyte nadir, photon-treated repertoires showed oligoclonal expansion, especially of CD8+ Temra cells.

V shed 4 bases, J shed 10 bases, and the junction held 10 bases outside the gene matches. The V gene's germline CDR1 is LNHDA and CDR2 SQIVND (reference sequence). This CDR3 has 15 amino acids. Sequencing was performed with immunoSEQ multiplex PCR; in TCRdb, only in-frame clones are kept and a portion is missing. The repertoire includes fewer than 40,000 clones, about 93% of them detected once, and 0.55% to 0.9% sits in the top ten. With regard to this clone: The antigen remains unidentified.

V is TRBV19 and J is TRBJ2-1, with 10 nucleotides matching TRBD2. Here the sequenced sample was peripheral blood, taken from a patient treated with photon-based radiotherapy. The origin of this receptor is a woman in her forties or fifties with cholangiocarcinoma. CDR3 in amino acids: CASSRIERGGGEQFF. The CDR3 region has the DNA TGTGCCAGTAGTAGGATCGAGCGGGGGGGCGGAGAGCAGTTCTTC.